This TCR beta chain came from a study of T cells in Graves' hyperthyroidism and ophthalmopathy. The CDR3 totals 14 residues. V lost 6 bases to trimming and J lost 5 bases, with 15 bases between them. CDR1 and CDR2 from the germline V gene are SGHTS and YDEGEE. RNA transcripts yielded amplified TCR beta CDR3 regions. Using the HTBI primer set, a first-round RT-PCR was run on the TCR CDR3. TCRdb re-called the multiplex PCR reads through MiXCR, storing one row per CDR3 protein. The top ten clones hold around 47% of a sample with about 340,000 distinct CDR3 sequences, 15% to 20% of them seen once. Input material: blood. J is TRBJ1-5 and V is TRBV5-8, with D uncertain. This sequence was found in a woman between 50 and 59 years old with Graves' hyperthyroidism. The CDR3 DNA reads as TGTGCCAGCACCGATACCTCCGGGGATCAGCCCCAGCATTTT. Amino acid sequence: CASTDTSGDQPQHF.